A single sample is the source of the 15 T cell receptor beta chains below, sequenced in a study of CD8+CD57+ T cells in acquired aplastic anemia. For CDR3 and TCR beta VDJ profiling, genomic DNA was the template used. Using its own MiXCR run on the reads, TCRdb lists one record per CDR3 protein. The data hold about 270,000 distinct CDR3 sequences, with around 82% observed a single time. By flow cytometry, patients selected for sequencing had shown an expansion of CD8+CD57+ cells. The sequenced sample consisted of sorted CD4+, CD8+, or CD8+CD57+ T cells (not recorded which) from PBMCs. The source is a human donor with aplastic anemia.

Only a few counts were recorded for this clonotype. The chain carries TRBV7-9 and TRBJ2-2; no clear D. The CDR3 contains 14 residues. V was cut by 5 bases and J by 5 bases, with 12 bases left in between. CDR1 SEHNR and CDR2 FQNEAQ come from the germline V gene (reference sequence). The CDR3 sequence: CASSPRPDTGELFF. The CDR3, as DNA: TGTGCCAGCAGCCCTCGACCCGATACCGGGGAGCTGTTTTTT.

Comments on this clonotype: The CDR3 ends on some other residue instead of the conserved phenylalanine or tryptophan, so this is likely a read error. The DNA is omitted, as the CDR3 cannot be located on it reliably, and the CDR3 follows TCRdb's listing. This sequence joins TRBV19 and TRBJ2-3; TRBD2 is the table's D call and was not checked against the DNA. The CDR3 adds up to 14 amino acids, both ends counted. CDR1 and CDR2 from the germline V gene are LNHDA and SQIVND (reference sequence). CDR3 loop: CASTIRGGPPQHYV.

The chain is built from TRBV7-9 and TRBJ2-3; 10 nucleotides line up with TRBD2. CDR3 length: 17 amino acids. Per the germline V gene, CDR1 is SEHNR and CDR2 is FQNEAQ (reference sequence). With 4 bases clipped from V and 5 bases from J, the junction kept 12 bases outside the gene matches. The CDR3 nucleotides are TGTGCCAGCAGCTCACCGACTAGCGGGTTTGCTGTAGATACGCAGTATTTT. Residues: CASSSPTSGFAVDTQYF.

Worth noting for this clonotype: Because it lacks the conserved phenylalanine or tryptophan at the end, this CDR3 is likely a read error. It is unclear where the CDR3 begins or ends on the DNA, so no DNA is shown, and the CDR3 is as TCRdb lists it. The CDR3 region is CASSGGVRQGGNI. This sequence joins TRBV9 and TRBJ1-2; whether TRBD1, the table's D call, matches the DNA was not checked. Including both end residues, the CDR3 is 13 amino acids long. Germline V gene lookup returns CDR1 SGDLS and CDR2 YYNGEE.

CDR3: CASSASRDKQINEKLFF. The CDR3 coding sequence is TGTGCCAGCAGCGCCTCCCGAGACAAACAAATTAATGAAAAACTGTTTTTT. The rearrangement uses TRBV12-3 or TRBV12-4 and TRBJ1-4; no clear D. Trimming shortened V by 6 bases and J by 4 bases, and 21 bases separated the two germline ends. CDR3 length equals 17 residues.

V and J are TRBV19 and TRBJ2-1; TRBD2 agrees at 8 bases. The germline V gene has CDR1 LNHDA and CDR2 SQIVND (reference sequence). This CDR3 has 17 residues. Unmatched junction bases numbered 5, after V lost 1 base and J lost 0 bases. The CDR3 loop reads CASSIASGPGSYNEQFF. For the CDR3, the DNA is TGTGCCAGTAGTATAGCTAGCGGGCCGGGCTCCTACAATGAGCAGTTCTTC. The whole variable domain, filled in from reference TRBV19 and TRBJ2-1, reads DGGITQSPKYLFRKEGQNVTLSCEQNLNHDAMYWYRQDPGQGLRLIYYSQIVNDFQKGDIAEGYSVSREKKESFPLTVTSAQKNPTAFYLCASSIASGPGSYNEQFFGPGTRLTVL.

This clonotype showed up just a few times. A much larger clone lies one base from this, so it may be a read error. The V call is TRBV4-3, the J call TRBJ2-3; maybe TRBD2 (5 bases). The germline CDR1 and CDR2 sequences are LGHNA and YSLEER. The V end lost 0 bases, the J end lost 0 bases, and 10 bases lay between the germline ends. The CDR3 sequence is 16 residues long. The CDR3 is CASSQEVTGSTDTQYF. DNA of the CDR3: TGCGCCAGCAGCCAAGAGGTAACGGGAAGCACAGATACGCAGTATTTT.

The chain combines TRBV24-1 with TRBJ2-1; the D gene could be TRBD1 or TRBD2 (5 bases each). Germline V gene lookup returns CDR1 KGHDR and CDR2 SFDVKD. CDR3 length equals 14 residues. Trimming took off 9 bases at V and 7 bases at J, with 18 bases between the two ends. DNA of the CDR3: TGTGCCACCGGAACTACTGGGGGTAGGAATGAGCAGTTCTTC. It codes for CATGTTGGRNEQFF.

This clonotype has a single count. A junction end diverges from the germline sequence, so it may reflect a read error. The V call is TRBV11-1, the J call TRBJ1-2; 8 bases are a match to TRBD1. The CDR3 has 13 residues. The germline V gene encodes CDR1 SGHAT and CDR2 FQDESV (reference sequence). This CDR3 reads CASRHEDRGGYTF. The CDR3 coding sequence is TGCGCCAGCAGACATGAAGACAGGGGTGGCTACACCTTC.

To note about this clonotype: A junction end diverges from the germline sequence, so it may reflect a read error. This rearrangement joins TRBV5-1 to TRBJ1-5; TRBD1 might be the D (5 bases). Germline V gives CDR1 SGHRS, CDR2 YFSETQ. The CDR3 is made up of 15 amino acids. CDR3 in DNA: TGTGCCAGCAGCTTTCAAAGAAGCGGGGGTCAGCCCCAGCATTTT. Protein: CASSFQRSGGQPQHF. Combining the CDR3 with reference TRBV5-1 and TRBJ1-5 gives the whole variable domain KAGVTQTPRYLIKTRGQQVTLSCSPISGHRSVSWYQQTPGQGLQFLFEYFSETQRNKGNFPGRFSGRQFSNSRSEMNVSTLELGDSALYLCASSFQRSGGQPQHFGDGTRLSIL.

This clonotype was counted once. The CDR3 here is CASSNGTNYGYTF. The CDR3 DNA reads as TGTGCCAGCAGCAACGGTACTAACTATGGCTACACCTTC. The chain employs TRBV2 and TRBJ1-2; D remains ambiguous. Germline V lookup: CDR1 SNHLY, CDR2 FYNNEI. The V gene lost 6 bases and the J gene lost 0 bases, with 8 bases spanning the gap. CDR3 length equals 13 residues.

This sequence joins TRBV10-3 and TRBJ2-7, with D perhaps matching TRBD1 (5 bases). The CDR3 is made up of 13 amino acids. Trimming took off 0 bases at V and 5 bases at J, with 8 bases between the two ends. The V gene's germline CDR1 is ENHRY and CDR2 SYGVKD. The CDR3 spells CAISESDTNEQYV. CDR3 DNA: TGTGCCATCAGTGAGTCGGACACCAACGAGCAGTACGTC.

This clonotype has only a few counts. The chain uses TRBV7-2 and TRBJ2-1; possible D gene TRBD2, 6 bases. The CDR3 extends over 16 amino acids. In germline, CDR1 is SGHTA, CDR2 FQGNSA. Trimming removed 3 bases at V and 8 bases at J, with 20 bases between. CDR3 loop: CASSLGGGPDQDEQFF. CDR3 nucleotides: TGTGCCAGCAGCTTGGGGGGAGGACCCGATCAGGATGAGCAGTTCTTC.

This sequence joins TRBV11-3 and TRBJ1-2, with no clear D. Trimming pared 0 bases from V and 6 bases from J, leaving 14 bases between. This CDR3 is built from 15 residues. Germline CDR1 reads SGHNT; CDR2 reads YENEEA. The CDR3 DNA follows: TGTGCCAGCAGCTTAGATCTGACACCGAAGGATGGCTACACCTTC. It is translated as CASSLDLTPKDGYTF.

A few counts support this clonotype. The chain joins TRBV11-3 to TRBJ2-3; 7 bases agree with TRBD2. This CDR3 contains 14 residues. Germline loops: CDR1 SGHNT, CDR2 YENEEA. J lost 6 bases, V lost 3 bases, and 6 bases had no gene match. The CDR3 spells CASSFTSATDTQYF. The CDR3 DNA reads TGTGCCAGCAGCTTTACTAGCGCAACCGATACGCAGTATTTT.